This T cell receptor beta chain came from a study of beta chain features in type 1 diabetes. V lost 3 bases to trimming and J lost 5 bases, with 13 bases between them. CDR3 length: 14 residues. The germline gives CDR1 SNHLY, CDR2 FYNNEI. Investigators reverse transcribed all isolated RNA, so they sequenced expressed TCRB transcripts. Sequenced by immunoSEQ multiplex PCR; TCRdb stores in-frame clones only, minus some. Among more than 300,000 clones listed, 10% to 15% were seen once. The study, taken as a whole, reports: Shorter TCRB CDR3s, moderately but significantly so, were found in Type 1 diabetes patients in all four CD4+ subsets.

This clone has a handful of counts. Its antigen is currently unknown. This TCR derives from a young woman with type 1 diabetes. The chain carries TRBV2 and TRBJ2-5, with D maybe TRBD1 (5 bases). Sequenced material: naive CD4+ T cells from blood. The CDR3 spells CASSEQGMGETQYF. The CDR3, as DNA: TGTGCCAGCAGTGAGCAGGGTATGGGGGAGACCCAGTACTTC. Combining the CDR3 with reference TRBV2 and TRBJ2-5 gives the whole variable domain EPEVTQTPSHQVTQMGQEVILRCVPISNHLYFYWYRQILGQKVEFLVSFYNNEISEKSEIFDDQFSVERPDGSNFTLKIRSTKLEDSAMYFCASSEQGMGETQYFGPGTRLLVL.